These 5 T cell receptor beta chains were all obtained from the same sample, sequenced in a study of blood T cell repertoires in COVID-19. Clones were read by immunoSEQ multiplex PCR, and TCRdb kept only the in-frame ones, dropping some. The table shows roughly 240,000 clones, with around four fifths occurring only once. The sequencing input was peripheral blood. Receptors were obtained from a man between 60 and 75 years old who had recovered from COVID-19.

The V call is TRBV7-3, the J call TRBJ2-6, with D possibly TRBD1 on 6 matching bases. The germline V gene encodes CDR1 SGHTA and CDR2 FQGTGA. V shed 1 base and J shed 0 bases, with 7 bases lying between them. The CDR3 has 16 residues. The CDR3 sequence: CASSLKGGSGANVLTF. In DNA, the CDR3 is TGTGCCAGCAGCTTAAAAGGGGGCTCTGGGGCCAACGTCCTGACTTTC.

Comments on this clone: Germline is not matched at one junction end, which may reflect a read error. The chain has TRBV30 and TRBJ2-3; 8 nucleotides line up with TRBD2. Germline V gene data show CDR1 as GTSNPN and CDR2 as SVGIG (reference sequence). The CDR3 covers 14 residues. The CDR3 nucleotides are TGTGCCTGGGGTGTGCGGGGGGCCACAGATACGCAGTATTTT. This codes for CAWGVRGATDTQYF.

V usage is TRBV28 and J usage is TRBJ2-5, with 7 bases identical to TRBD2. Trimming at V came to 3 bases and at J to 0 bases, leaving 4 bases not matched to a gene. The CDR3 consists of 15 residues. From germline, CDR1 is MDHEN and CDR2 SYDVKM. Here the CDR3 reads CASSFRREDQETQYF. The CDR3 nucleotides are TGTGCCAGCAGTTTCCGACGGGAGGACCAAGAGACCCAGTACTTC.

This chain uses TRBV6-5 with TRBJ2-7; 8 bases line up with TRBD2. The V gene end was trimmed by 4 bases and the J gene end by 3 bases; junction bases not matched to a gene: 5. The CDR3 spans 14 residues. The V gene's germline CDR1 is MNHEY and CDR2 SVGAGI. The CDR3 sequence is CASSSTGGRYEQYF. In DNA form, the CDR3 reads TGTGCCAGCAGTTCGACGGGGGGGCGCTACGAGCAGTACTTC.

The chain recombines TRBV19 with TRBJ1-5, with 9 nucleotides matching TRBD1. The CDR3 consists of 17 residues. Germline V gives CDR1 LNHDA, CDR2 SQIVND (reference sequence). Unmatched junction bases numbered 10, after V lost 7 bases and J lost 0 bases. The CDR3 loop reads CASTSRGTGNSNQPQHF. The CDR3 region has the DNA TGTGCCAGTACTTCGCGCGGGACAGGGAATAGCAATCAGCCCCAGCATTTT.